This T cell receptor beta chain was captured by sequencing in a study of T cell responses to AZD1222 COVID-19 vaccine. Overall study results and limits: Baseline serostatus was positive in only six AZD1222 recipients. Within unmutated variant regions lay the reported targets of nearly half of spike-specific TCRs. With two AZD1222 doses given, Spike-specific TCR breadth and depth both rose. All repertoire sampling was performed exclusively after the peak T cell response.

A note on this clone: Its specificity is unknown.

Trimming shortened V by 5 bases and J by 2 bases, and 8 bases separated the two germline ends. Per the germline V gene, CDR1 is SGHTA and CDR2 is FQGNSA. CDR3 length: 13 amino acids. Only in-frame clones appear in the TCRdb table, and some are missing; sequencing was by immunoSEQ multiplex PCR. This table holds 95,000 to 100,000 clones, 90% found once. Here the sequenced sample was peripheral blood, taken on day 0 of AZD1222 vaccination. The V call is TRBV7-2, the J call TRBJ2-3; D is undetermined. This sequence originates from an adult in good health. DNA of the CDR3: TGTGCCAGCAGCATCGACACCACAGATACGCAGTATTTT. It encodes CASSIDTTDTQYF.